This T cell receptor beta chain came from a study of cytomegalovirus exposure and HLA in healthy donors. Per the germline V gene, CDR1 is SGHNT and CDR2 is YENEEA. The CDR3 spans 16 residues. The J segment lost 7 bases and the V segment lost 5 bases, leaving 16 bases of the junction unmatched. The table came from immunoSEQ multiplex PCR; TCRdb's copy has only in-frame clones and leaves some out. Of roughly 100,000 clones in the sample, around 87% were seen once. Study-wide results and caveats: The majority of TCR sequences were rare, yet some public TCRs appeared in many donors.

As regards this clone: Its antigen is as yet unknown.

This TCR was sampled from a woman younger than 30 in good health and CMV-seropositive. Sequencing input: PBMCs. This sequence joins TRBV11-3 and TRBJ2-5, with TRBD1 identical over 7 bases. The CDR3, as DNA: TGTGCCAGCAGCCCCCCGCCGGGACAGTGGACTTTGACCCAGTACTTC. It translates to CASSPPPGQWTLTQYF.